These 2 T cell receptor beta chains originate from one sample sequenced in a study of blood T cells in healthy people across ages. The authors ran a second PCR of about 6 to 12 cycles using a sample-barcoded 5' primer and a J-beta primer mix. TCRdb re-called the 5' RACE reads with MiXCR, one entry per CDR3 protein. The table has about 1 million distinct CDR3 sequences, under 55% seen once. Sequencing was carried out using blood. The receptors come from an older woman in good health.

The chain uses TRBV7-2 and TRBJ2-5; the match to TRBD2 covers 10 bases. The CDR3 is 16 amino acids. The V and J ends lost 3 bases and 11 bases, in that order; junction bases with no gene match: 15. Per germline, CDR1 SGHTA and CDR2 FQGNSA. In DNA form, the CDR3 reads TGTGCCAGCAGCTTGCTAGCGGGAGTAGTGTACAATGAGCAGTACTTC. It encodes CASSLLAGVVYNEQYF.

V is TRBV14 and J is TRBJ1-6; maybe TRBD1 (5 bases). The V end lost 5 bases, the J end lost 9 bases, and 14 bases lay between the germline ends. The CDR3 runs 14 residues. Germline CDR1 SGHDN, CDR2 FVKESK. The DNA for the CDR3 is TGTGCCAGCAGCGGAGGGCGGGGGTCTTCACCCCTCCACTTT. The encoded protein is CASSGGRGSSPLHF.